The 30 T cell receptor beta chains below come from one sample, sequenced in a study of response to subunit inactivated influenza vaccine. A single record per CDR3 protein comes from TCRdb applying MiXCR to the RT-PCR reads. The table lists about 520,000 distinct CDR3 sequences, roughly 23% of them singletons. The sample consisted of CD4+ T cells sorted from PBMCs, taken roughly 5 days after vaccination. These receptors all come from a man aged 50 to 60 who received an inactivated influenza vaccine.

The chain combines TRBV28 with TRBJ2-7, with D perhaps TRBD2 (5 bases). The CDR3 runs to 14 residues. CDR1 is MDHEN and CDR2 is SYDVKM in the germline V gene. Between the trimmed V and J ends, which lost 6 bases and 2 bases, there was a span of 14 bases. The CDR3 coding sequence is TGTGCCAGCAGGGGCGGGTCTAACCCCTACGAGCAGTACTTC. It specifies CASRGGSNPYEQYF.

Only a few counts were recorded for this clonotype. The chain has TRBV13 and TRBJ2-2, with a weak D call TRBD2 (6 bases). The CDR3 runs to 17 residues. CDR1 is PRHDT and CDR2 is FYEKMQ in the germline V gene (reference sequence). The V end lost 2 bases, the J end lost 8 bases, and 21 bases lay between the germline ends. CDR3 in amino acids: CASSLLRVGGVQGELFF. DNA of the CDR3: TGTGCCAGCAGCTTACTCCGGGTCGGCGGGGTCCAAGGGGAGCTGTTTTTT. Combining the CDR3 with reference TRBV13 and TRBJ2-2 gives the whole variable domain AAGVIQSPRHLIKEKRETATLKCYPIPRHDTVYWYQQGPGQDPQFLISFYEKMQSDKGSIPDRFSAQQFSDYHSELNMSSLELGDSALYFCASSLLRVGGVQGELFFGEGSRLTVL.

V and J are TRBV15 and TRBJ2-4, with 8 bases matching TRBD1. With 4 bases clipped from V and 11 bases from J, the junction kept 16 bases outside the gene matches. This CDR3 comprises 16 residues. Germline V gene sequence: CDR1 LNHNV, CDR2 YYDKDF (reference sequence). Here the CDR3 reads CATSTTWTGKKTFQYF. The CDR3 DNA follows: TGTGCCACCAGCACCACCTGGACAGGGAAGAAAACATTTCAGTACTTC. The full variable domain, its missing parts supplied by reference TRBV15 and TRBJ2-4, is DAMVIQNPRYQVTQFGKPVTLSCSQTLNHNVMYWYQQKSSQAPKLLFHYYDKDFNNEADTPDNFQSRRPNTSFCFLDIRSPGLGDTAMYLCATSTTWTGKKTFQYFGAGTRLSVL.

This clonotype was counted a few times. The CDR3 coding sequence is TGTGCCAGCAGCCCGCGGACAGGGTCGTATCAAGAGACCCAGTACTTC. Translating gives CASSPRTGSYQETQYF. The chain joins TRBV7-8 to TRBJ2-5; 8 positions match TRBD1. The germline V gene encodes CDR1 SGHVS and CDR2 FQNEAQ. J lost 2 bases, V lost 5 bases, and 10 bases had no gene match. This CDR3 has 16 residues.

The V and J genes are TRBV5-1 and TRBJ2-1; 13 bases align to TRBD2. The CDR3 runs to 16 residues. Trimming took 3 bases from V and 10 from J; bases not matched to a gene: 10. Germline-derived CDR1 and CDR2 are SGHRS and YFSETQ. CDR3 DNA sequence: TGCGCCAGCAGCTCACATACTAGCGGGAGGGCAGGGGAGCAGTTCTTC. Residues: CASSSHTSGRAGEQFF.

V usage is TRBV6-5 and J usage is TRBJ2-1; no definite D call. V shed 1 base and J shed 5 bases, with 6 bases lying between them. The CDR3 runs to 13 residues. The germline V gene encodes CDR1 MNHEY and CDR2 SVGAGI. CDR3 loop: CASSYLANNEQFF. CDR3 in DNA: TGTGCCAGCAGTTACTTAGCCAACAATGAGCAGTTCTTC.

This clonotype showed up just a few times. The rearrangement joins TRBV7-2 to TRBJ2-5; maybe TRBD2 (5 bases). Germline V gene sequence: CDR1 SGHTA, CDR2 FQGNSA. The CDR3 spans 14 residues. Trimming left V 5 bases short and J 5 bases short, with 15 bases between. The CDR3 region has the DNA TGTGCCAGCAGCGTGACCCTACCGGGGGAGACCCAGTACTTC. Its translation: CASSVTLPGETQYF.

This clonotype was seen at least ten times. The chain has TRBV6-6 and TRBJ1-5; D not certain. The CDR3 length is 13 residues. Germline loops: CDR1 MNHNY, CDR2 SVGAGI (reference sequence). The V gene lost 7 bases and the J gene lost 4 bases, with 11 bases spanning the gap. CDR3 loop: CASTQGLNQPQHF. The CDR3 DNA follows: TGTGCCAGCACTCAAGGGCTAAATCAGCCCCAGCATTTT.

In its sample, this clonotype was seen a few times. This chain uses TRBV7-2 with TRBJ2-1; 8 bases agree with TRBD2. Germline CDR1 SGHTA, CDR2 FQGNSA. After removal of 0 bases from V and 12 bases from J, the junction contained 16 bases not matched to a gene. The CDR3 covers 17 residues. In DNA, the CDR3 is TGTGCCAGCAGCTTAGCGGTGGCACTAGCGGAGGGGCCAGGGCAGTTCTTC. Translation: CASSLAVALAEGPGQFF. Using reference TRBV7-2 and TRBJ2-1 for the parts outside the CDR3, the full variable domain is GAGVSQSPSNKVTEKGKDVELRCDPISGHTALYWYRQSLGQGLEFLIYFQGNSAPDKSGLPSDRFSAERTGGSVSTLTIQRTQQEDSAVYLCASSLAVALAEGPGQFFGPGTRLTVL.

This clonotype showed up just a few times. The chain carries TRBV5-1 and TRBJ2-7; 7 nucleotides agree with TRBD2. CDR1 and CDR2 (germline): SGHRS, YFSETQ. After removal of 4 bases from V and 1 base from J, the junction contained 8 bases not matched to a gene. This CDR3 is built from 15 residues. This CDR3 is CASSRASGMSYEQYF. The CDR3 region has the DNA TGCGCCAGCAGCCGAGCAAGCGGGATGTCCTACGAGCAGTACTTC.

There are a few counts of this clonotype. The chain joins TRBV14 to TRBJ2-5; D is unresolved. The V gene lost 4 bases and the J gene lost 6 bases, with 15 bases spanning the gap. Germline V lookup: CDR1 SGHDN, CDR2 FVKESK. The CDR3 has 14 amino acids. Here the CDR3 DNA reads TGTGCCAGCAGCCTAGCCGGATCGTTAAAGACCCAGTACTTC. Amino acid sequence: CASSLAGSLKTQYF. Full variable domain (rest looked up from reference TRBV14 and TRBJ2-5): EAGVTQFPSHSVIEKGQTVTLRCDPISGHDNLYWYRRVMGKEIKFLLHFVKESKQDESGMPNNRFLAERTGGTYSTLKVQPAELEDSGVYFCASSLAGSLKTQYFGPGTRLLVL.

V usage is TRBV9 and J usage is TRBJ2-2; 11 bases agree with TRBD1. The V segment lost 4 bases and the J segment 6 bases; nucleotides outside the gene matches: 8. CDR3 length equals 16 residues. Germline V gene sequence: CDR1 SGDLS, CDR2 YYNGEE. CDR3 nucleotide sequence: TGTGCCAGCAGCAAGGACAGGGGGCGCCCACCCGGGGAGCTGTTTTTT. Encoded protein: CASSKDRGRPPGELFF.

This clonotype was found a few times. The chain joins TRBV25-1 to TRBJ2-7; D is perhaps TRBD1 (6 bases). Between the trimmed V and J ends, which lost 3 bases and 7 bases, there was a span of 22 bases. CDR1 and CDR2 from the germline V gene are MGHDK and SYGVNS. The CDR3 is made up of 16 amino acids. DNA of the CDR3: TGTGCCAGCAGTGATTACCTCGGCAGGGGCGAAGATGAGCAGTACTTC. Its translation is CASSDYLGRGEDEQYF.

This clonotype was recorded a few times. CDR3 residues: CSVEGWFVRGENTEAFF. CDR3 in DNA: TGCAGCGTTGAAGGTTGGTTCGTTAGGGGGGAGAACACTGAAGCTTTCTTT. The chain links TRBV29-1 to TRBJ1-1, with D maybe TRBD1 (6 bases). Germline CDR1 is SQVTM and CDR2 is ANQGSEA. The ends were cut back, 1 base at V and 1 base at J, with 19 bases in the middle. This CDR3 is 17 amino acids long.

The V call is TRBV10-3, the J call TRBJ2-1; 8 bases line up with TRBD2. CDR1 is ENHRY, CDR2 SYGVKD, per germline. J was trimmed by 4 bases and V by 4 bases; bases with no gene match: 6. The CDR3 has 15 residues. CDR3 sequence reads: CAISVSGTQYNEQFF. CDR3 DNA: TGTGCCATCAGTGTTAGCGGGACGCAATACAATGAGCAGTTCTTC.

This clonotype was detected only a few times. This chain connects TRBV18 to TRBJ2-3; a possible D gene is TRBD1 (5 bases). The CDR3 sequence is 15 residues long. Germline V CDR1 and CDR2: KGHSH, LQKENI. Deletions cut 9 bases from V and 0 bases from J, with 16 bases between. DNA for the CDR3: TGTGCCAGTCCTCGTAGGGGTCAAAGCACAGATACGCAGTATTTT. Amino acid sequence: CASPRRGQSTDTQYF. Full variable domain (outside the CDR3, taken from reference TRBV18 and TRBJ2-3): NAGVMQNPRHLVRRRGQEARLRCSPMKGHSHVYWYRQLPEEGLKFMVYLQKENIIDESGMPKERFSAEFPKEGPSILRIQQVVRGDSAAYFCASPRRGQSTDTQYFGPGTRLTVL.

The chain combines TRBV10-3 with TRBJ2-1; TRBD1 is a possible D gene (6 bases). V shed 3 bases and J shed 1 base, with 10 bases lying between them. Germline V gene sequence: CDR1 ENHRY, CDR2 SYGVKD. This CDR3 region has 15 residues. As DNA, the CDR3 is TGTGCCATCAGTGAAAGGCAGGGGTCCTACAATGAGCAGTTCTTC. It encodes CAISERQGSYNEQFF.

The rearrangement links TRBV12-3 or TRBV12-4 to TRBJ2-1; D is possibly TRBD2 (5 bases). Trimming cost V 6 bases and J 9 bases, with 9 bases left between them. This CDR3 comprises 11 residues. The CDR3 sequence: CASRVRGEQFF. For the CDR3, the DNA is TGTGCCAGCAGGGTTCGGGGTGAGCAGTTCTTC.

This clonotype was observed a few times. The rearrangement uses TRBV7-2 and TRBJ2-7, with D possibly TRBD2 on 6 matching bases. The germline V and J ends were trimmed by 4 bases and 9 bases, with 22 bases remaining between them. This CDR3 has 15 amino acids. Per the germline V gene, CDR1 is SGHTA and CDR2 is FQGNSA. Here the CDR3 reads CASSSRSRDSTGQYF. Written as DNA, the CDR3 is TGTGCCAGCAGCTCCCGATCCCGGGACTCGACGGGGCAGTACTTC.

The chain has TRBV5-1 and TRBJ2-3, with 10 bases aligning to TRBD2. This CDR3 spans 16 amino acids. CDR1 SGHRS and CDR2 YFSETQ come from the germline V gene. V was pared by 3 bases and J by 7 bases, with 11 bases of the junction left unmatched. The CDR3 sequence: CASSSSSGGGSNTQYF. DNA for the CDR3: TGCGCCAGCAGCTCATCAAGCGGGGGGGGGTCAAATACGCAGTATTTT.

This clonotype occurred a few times. V is TRBV12-3 or TRBV12-4 and J is TRBJ1-1, with D possibly TRBD1 on 6 matching bases. CDR3 length: 13 amino acids. Deletions cut 8 bases from V and 2 bases from J, with 12 bases between. The CDR3 protein is CASRGGQNTEAFF. DNA of the CDR3: TGTGCCAGCCGGGGGGGACAAAACACTGAAGCTTTCTTT.

In this sample, this clonotype turned up a few times. The chain employs TRBV5-1 and TRBJ1-2; D remains ambiguous. With 2 bases removed from V and 8 bases from J, the gap between germline ends came to 16 bases. Germline CDR1 is SGHRS and CDR2 is YFSETQ. This CDR3 is 14 amino acids long. The CDR3 sequence is CASSFEVGLPGYTF. CDR3 in DNA: TGCGCCAGCAGCTTCGAAGTGGGTCTGCCGGGCTACACCTTC.

This sequence joins TRBV7-2 and TRBJ2-2, with TRBD1 identical over 9 bases. CDR3 length equals 16 residues. The germline V gene encodes CDR1 SGHTA and CDR2 FQGNSA. After removal of 2 bases from V and 4 bases from J, the junction contained 5 bases not matched to a gene. The CDR3, as DNA: TGTGCCAGCAGCTTACGTGGGACAGGGTCCACCGGGGAGCTGTTTTTT. Translation: CASSLRGTGSTGELFF.

This clonotype has at least ten counts. CDR3 in amino acids: CASSLVGENTEAFF. CDR3 nucleotide sequence: TGCGCCAGCAGCTTGGTAGGGGAGAACACTGAAGCTTTCTTT. V and J are TRBV5-1 and TRBJ1-1; the D gene is possibly TRBD1 (5 bases). The CDR3 length is 14 residues. Trimming removed 0 bases at V and 1 base at J, with 7 bases between. Germline V lookup: CDR1 SGHRS, CDR2 YFSETQ.

CDR3 sequence: CAWSSQGSREKLFF. CDR3 in DNA: TGTGCCTGGAGTAGCCAGGGGAGTCGTGAAAAACTGTTTTTT. The chain links TRBV30 to TRBJ1-4, with a weak D call TRBD1 (6 bases). Trimming left V 2 bases short and J 7 bases short, with 14 bases between. Germline V gives CDR1 GTSNPN, CDR2 SVGIG (reference sequence). The CDR3 has 14 amino acids. Complete variable domain (other parts from reference TRBV30 and TRBJ1-4): SQTIHQWPATLVQPVGSPLSLECTVEGTSNPNLYWYRQAAGRGLQLLFYSVGIGQISSEVPQNLSASRPQDRQFILSSKKLLLSDSGFYLCAWSSQGSREKLFFGSGTQLSVL.

J is TRBJ2-6 and V is TRBV7-3; D is unresolved. This CDR3 is 14 amino acids long. V lost 4 bases and J 3 bases, leaving 7 bases between the germline ends. Germline lookup yields CDR1 SGHTA and CDR2 FQGTGA. CDR3 amino acids: CASSSDRGANVLTF. CDR3 in DNA: TGTGCCAGCAGCTCCGACCGTGGGGCCAACGTCCTGACTTTC. Filled out from reference TRBV7-3 and TRBJ2-6, the complete variable domain reads GAGVSQTPSNKVTEKGKYVELRCDPISGHTALYWYRQSLGQGPEFLIYFQGTGAADDSGLPNDRFFAVRPEGSVSTLKIQRTERGDSAVYLCASSSDRGANVLTFGAGSRLTVL.

This clonotype came up a few times. This sequence joins TRBV6-1 and TRBJ1-3; D may be TRBD1 (5 bases). V was pared by 5 bases and J by 5 bases, with 16 bases between. Germline CDR1 is MNHNS and CDR2 is SASEGT. There are 15 residues in the CDR3. CDR3 sequence (DNA): TGTGCCAGCAGTCCTTACGGGGGGTTAAGAAACACCATATATTTT. Protein sequence: CASSPYGGLRNTIYF.

This clonotype was recorded a few times. The genes are TRBV10-3 and TRBJ2-3; D possibly corresponds to TRBD2 (6 bases). Germline CDR1 and CDR2: ENHRY and SYGVKD. The V end was cut by 4 bases, the J end by 0 bases, with 14 bases between. CDR3 length: 16 amino acids. For the CDR3, the DNA is TGTGCCATCAGTGGGCATGCGGGGTCCAGCACAGATACGCAGTATTTT. It is translated as CAISGHAGSSTDTQYF.

This clonotype was counted a few times. J is TRBJ2-1 and V is TRBV12-3 or TRBV12-4; 12 positions agree with TRBD2. The ends lost 6 bases at V and 7 bases at J; junction bases unmatched: 13. The length of the CDR3 is 17 residues. The CDR3 DNA follows: TGTGCCAGCAGCCCCTTGGGCCTAGCGGGAGGGTTAAATGAGCAGTTCTTC. Amino acid sequence: CASSPLGLAGGLNEQFF.

A few counts support this clonotype. V is TRBV20-1 and J is TRBJ2-3; 10 nucleotides match TRBD2. The germline V gene encodes CDR1 DFQATT and CDR2 SNEGSKA (reference sequence). The V and J ends lost 1 base and 5 bases, in that order; junction bases with no gene match: 15. CDR3 length equals 18 residues. CDR3 sequence (DNA): TGCAGTGCTAGAGTTGCGAGCGGGAGGGCCGAAACTAAAGATACGCAGTATTTT. Translated, it gives CSARVASGRAETKDTQYF.